This T cell receptor (beta chain) was sequenced in a study of blood T cell repertoires in COVID-19. The overall study: Some COVID-19 samples were acute and others convalescent; all came from the United States, Italy and Spain.

The germline V gene has CDR1 MDHEN and CDR2 SYDVKM. The CDR3 runs 15 residues. V was cut by 2 bases and J by 2 bases, with 13 bases left in between. Authors' data handling: Reference gene primer amplification gave estimated nucleated cell counts. Produced via immunoSEQ multiplex PCR; TCRdb's table is partial and in-frame only. V, J and clone size were drawn from that table, and D and trimming were deduced from the DNA. In the table there are approximately 120,000 clones, about 82% of which are singletons. Sequenced: peripheral blood. The clonotype comes from a human donor in a cohort sampled during active COVID-19. This rearrangement joins TRBV28 to TRBJ2-7, with a tentative D call TRBD2 (5 bases). The chain's CDR3 is CASSLVGRAAYEQYF. CDR3 DNA: TGTGCCAGCAGTTTAGTAGGGCGGGCTGCCTACGAGCAGTACTTC. Complete variable domain (other parts from reference TRBV28 and TRBJ2-7): DVKVTQSSRYLVKRTGEKVFLECVQDMDHENMFWYRQDPGLGLRLIYFSYDVKMKEKGDIPEGYSVSREKKERFSLILESASTNQTSMYLCASSLVGRAAYEQYFGPGTRLTVT.